This T cell receptor (beta chain) was identified during a study of blood T cell repertoires in COVID-19. V gave up 3 bases and J gave up 2 bases, with 15 bases separating them. Germline values: CDR1 MNHNS, CDR2 SASEGT. The CDR3 has 16 amino acids. Sequencing used immunoSEQ multiplex PCR; TCRdb keeps in-frame clones, though not all of them. This table has a few hundred thousand clones, 87% appearing once. The chain combines TRBV6-1 with TRBJ2-3, with unresolved D. The sequence derives from a woman between 50 and 59 years old with acute or convalescent COVID-19. What was sequenced was peripheral blood. CDR3 region: CASSDRLPADTDTQYF. For the CDR3, the DNA is TGTGCCAGCAGTGACCGACTCCCTGCCGACACAGATACGCAGTATTTT.